The 10 T cell receptor beta chains presented below share a single source sample, sequenced in a study of blood T cell repertoires in COVID-19. Data came from immunoSEQ multiplex PCR; TCRdb stores just in-frame clones and leaves some out. The data show some 300,000 clones, around 87% seen once. What was sequenced was peripheral blood. The receptors stem from a man between 65 and 85 years old with acute or convalescent COVID-19.

The chain couples TRBV6-6 to TRBJ1-1, with a tentative D call TRBD1 (5 bases). CDR1 is MNHNY and CDR2 is SVGAGI in the germline V gene (reference sequence). The CDR3 is 14 amino acids. V gave up 2 bases and J gave up 10 bases, with 17 bases separating them. Written as DNA, the CDR3 is TGTGCCAGCAGTTACATAGAAGACGGGGGAGGAGCTTTCTTT. As protein: CASSYIEDGGGAFF.

The chain uses TRBV28 and TRBJ1-2; D is undetermined. The CDR3 sequence is 17 residues long. Germline V gene sequence: CDR1 MDHEN, CDR2 SYDVKM. Trimming left V 6 bases short and J 0 bases short, with 20 bases between. CDR3 loop: CASSIRPTRRANYGYTF. The CDR3 coding sequence is TGTGCCAGCAGCATCCGGCCAACTCGGCGGGCTAACTATGGCTACACCTTC.

The rearrangement uses TRBV5-6 and TRBJ1-2; D is possibly TRBD1 (5 bases). CDR3 length equals 14 residues. Germline V gene lookup returns CDR1 SGHDT and CDR2 YYEEEE. V was cut by 3 bases and J by 4 bases, with 13 bases left in between. The CDR3 is CASSWGVDPYGYTF. The DNA for the CDR3 is TGTGCCAGCAGCTGGGGGGTAGACCCCTATGGCTACACCTTC.

The chain recombines TRBV9 with TRBJ2-1, with D tentatively TRBD2 (6 bases). V gave up 2 bases and J gave up 9 bases, with 9 bases separating them. The V gene's germline CDR1 is SGDLS and CDR2 YYNGEE. The CDR3 contains 12 residues. The CDR3 nucleotides are TGTGCCAGCAGCGTGCGGGGCCGTGAGCAGTTCTTC. It codes for CASSVRGREQFF.

The chain couples TRBV7-2 to TRBJ2-6; TRBD1 aligns across 9 bases. Germline lookup yields CDR1 SGHTA and CDR2 FQGNSA. The CDR3 covers 18 residues. The junction had 12 bases not matched to a gene; V was cut back by 5 bases and J by 4 bases. The CDR3 region has the DNA TGTGCCAGCAGCGTAACAGGGGGCAGGGTCAGAGGGGCCAACGTCCTGACTTTC. This gives the protein CASSVTGGRVRGANVLTF. The full variable domain, in which reference TRBV7-2 and TRBJ2-6 provide the parts outside the CDR3, is GAGVSQSPSNKVTEKGKDVELRCDPISGHTALYWYRQSLGQGLEFLIYFQGNSAPDKSGLPSDRFSAERTGGSVSTLTIQRTQQEDSAVYLCASSVTGGRVRGANVLTFGAGSRLTVL.

The DNA for the CDR3 is TGTGCCAGCAGCGTAGAACAGGGGGGCTACAATGAGCAGTTCTTC. This encodes CASSVEQGGYNEQFF. The chain joins TRBV9 to TRBJ2-1; 8 positions match TRBD1. There are 15 residues in the CDR3. The ends lost 0 bases at V and 3 bases at J; junction bases unmatched: 2. In germline, CDR1 is SGDLS, CDR2 YYNGEE.

This clone came up once. The chain combines TRBV6-2 or TRBV6-3 with TRBJ1-2; the match to TRBD1 covers 7 bases. V dropped 2 bases and J dropped 6; count of bases not matched to a gene: 9. Germline V gene sequence: CDR1 MNHEY, CDR2 SVGEGT. The CDR3 is made up of 15 amino acids. The CDR3 sequence is CASSYPGTATNGYTF. The CDR3 nucleotides read TGTGCCAGCAGTTACCCGGGGACAGCCACTAATGGCTACACCTTC.

This clone was seen a single time. The chain has TRBV28 and TRBJ1-1; 9 bases are a match to TRBD1. The CDR3 has 12 amino acids. CDR1 is MDHEN, CDR2 SYDVKM, per germline. The V segment lost 11 bases and the J segment 7 bases; nucleotides outside the gene matches: 8. CDR3 nucleotides: TGTGCCGGTGGGACAGGGAGAGGTGAAGCTTTCTTT. The encoded protein is CAGGTGRGEAFF.

This chain uses TRBV5-1 with TRBJ2-5, with a tentative D call TRBD2 (6 bases). Germline values: CDR1 SGHRS, CDR2 YFSETQ. This CDR3 spans 14 amino acids. With 4 bases removed from V and 1 base from J, the gap between germline ends came to 11 bases. The CDR3 nucleotides are TGCGCCAGCAGCCAGGGACTCATCCAAGAGACCCAGTACTTC. Translated, it gives CASSQGLIQETQYF.

The chain links TRBV7-2 to TRBJ1-4; 9 nucleotides agree with TRBD1. This CDR3 region has 14 residues. Trimming at V came to 6 bases and at J to 5 bases, leaving 4 bases not matched to a gene. CDR1 SGHTA and CDR2 FQGNSA come from the germline V gene. The CDR3 DNA follows: TGTGCCAGCAGGACCGGGACAGGGAATGAAAAACTGTTTTTT. Translation: CASRTGTGNEKLFF.